A single sample is the source of the 30 T cell receptor beta chains below, sequenced in a study of CDR3 diversity in severe acne. TCRdb ran MiXCR on the PCR reads and lists one entry per CDR3 protein. This sample has about 76,000 distinct CDR3 sequences; around 53% occur once, and the top ten carry roughly 13%. Sequencing was carried out using blood. These receptors were obtained from a male donor in good health, without acne.

This clonotype was seen repeatedly, ten times or more. This chain links TRBV9 with TRBJ2-7; TRBD1 or TRBD2 may be the D gene (5 bases each). V lost 2 bases to trimming and J lost 0 bases, with 9 bases between them. The CDR3 loop spans 14 amino acids. The germline V gene has CDR1 SGDLS and CDR2 YYNGEE. The CDR3 nucleotides read TGTGCCAGCAGCGTGGCAGGGACCTCCTACGAGCAGTACTTC. It codes for CASSVAGTSYEQYF. The whole variable domain, remainder taken from reference TRBV9 and TRBJ2-7, is DSGVTQTPKHLITATGQRVTLRCSPRSGDLSVYWYQQSLDQGLQFLIQYYNGEERAKGNILERFSAQQFPDLHSELNLSSLELGDSALYFCASSVAGTSYEQYFGPGTRLTVT.

This clonotype was observed a handful of times. This sequence joins TRBV19 and TRBJ2-7; tentatively, D is TRBD1 (6 bases). CDR3 length: 16 amino acids. Germline V gene data show CDR1 as LNHDA and CDR2 as SQIVND (reference sequence). Trimming took 6 bases from V and 6 from J, leaving 24 bases between them. The CDR3 loop is CASRRFTLGGNSEQYF. The DNA of the CDR3 is TGTGCCAGTAGAAGGTTCACCCTTGGGGGCAACTCCGAGCAGTACTTC.

This clonotype is labeled medium-sized. This chain links TRBV24-1 with TRBJ1-5; no clear D. The CDR3 is 13 residues long. CDR1 and CDR2 from the germline V gene are KGHDR and SFDVKD. V shed 9 bases and J shed 3 bases, with 11 bases lying between them. The chain's CDR3 is CATLQAVNQPQHF. CDR3 nucleotides: TGTGCCACCCTCCAGGCGGTCAATCAGCCCCAGCATTTT.

The CDR3 spells CATSISGTTDTQYF. CDR3 DNA sequence: TGTGCCACCAGCATCTCCGGGACCACAGATACGCAGTATTTT. The chain joins TRBV15 to TRBJ2-3; D assignment may be TRBD1 or TRBD2 (5 bases each). CDR3 length equals 14 residues. Deletions cut 4 bases from V and 2 bases from J, with 10 bases between. Per the germline V gene, CDR1 is LNHNV and CDR2 is YYDKDF (reference sequence).

This clonotype was found once. Without the conserved terminal phenylalanine or tryptophan, this CDR3 likely stems from a read error. Because the CDR3's place on the DNA is in doubt, the DNA is left out and the CDR3 is given as listed by TCRdb. The chain links TRBV7-9 to TRBJ1-2; the table's D call, TRBD1, has no DNA check behind it. The CDR3 length is 13 residues, termini included. In germline, CDR1 is SEHNR, CDR2 FQNEAQ (reference sequence). This CDR3 reads CASSWDRDRGRAT.

This chain connects TRBV5-4 to TRBJ2-7, with D perhaps matching TRBD2 (6 bases). V dropped 2 bases and J dropped 7 bases, with 19 bases sitting between them. The germline CDR1 and CDR2 sequences are SGHNT and YYREEE (reference sequence). The CDR3 totals 15 residues. The CDR3 loop reads CASSFLARGSSEQYF. In nucleotides, the CDR3 is TGTGCCAGCAGCTTTTTAGCCCGGGGGTCCTCTGAGCAGTACTTC.

V gene TRBV30 combines with J gene TRBJ1-3, with D perhaps TRBD1 (6 bases). CDR1 is GTSNPN, CDR2 SVGIG, per germline (reference sequence). The CDR3 has 14 amino acids. Trimming left V 5 bases short and J 1 base short, with 12 bases between. The CDR3 loop is CAWGGGGSGNTIYF. CDR3 coding DNA: TGTGCCTGGGGAGGGGGTGGTTCTGGAAACACCATATATTTT. Variable domain in full (rest from reference TRBV30 and TRBJ1-3): SQTIHQWPATLVQPVGSPLSLECTVEGTSNPNLYWYRQAAGRGLQLLFYSVGIGQISSEVPQNLSASRPQDRQFILSSKKLLLSDSGFYLCAWGGGGSGNTIYFGEGSWLTVV.

This clonotype was found many times. V and J are TRBV29-1 and TRBJ1-1; the match to TRBD1 covers 10 bases. Trimming took 3 bases from V and 5 from J; bases not matched to a gene: 3. CDR3 length: 13 residues. Per germline, CDR1 SQVTM and CDR2 ANQGSEA. This CDR3 reads CSVELGQGTEAFF. CDR3 bases: TGCAGCGTTGAGTTGGGACAGGGGACTGAAGCTTTCTTT.

This clonotype rates as medium-sized (0.01 to 0.1%). V and J are TRBV12-3 or TRBV12-4 and TRBJ2-1; no reliable D call. The CDR3 length is 13 residues. V lost 7 bases and J lost 2, with 9 bases in between. CDR3 sequence (DNA): TGTGCCAGCATTGGCCTAGCCTACAATGAGCAGTTCTTC. Translating it yields CASIGLAYNEQFF.

The CDR3 nucleotides are TGTGCCACCTGTACGGACAGTTACACCGGGGAGCTGTTTTTT. This gives the protein CATCTDSYTGELFF. V is TRBV24-1 and J is TRBJ2-2, with D perhaps matching TRBD1 (6 bases). V lost 9 bases to trimming and J lost 3 bases, with 13 bases between them. CDR1 and CDR2 from the germline V gene are KGHDR and SFDVKD. CDR3 length equals 14 residues.

In this sample, this clonotype turned up a few times. The chain links TRBV10-3 to TRBJ1-2, with D possibly TRBD1 on 6 matching bases. CDR3 length equals 14 residues. Per the germline V gene, CDR1 is ENHRY and CDR2 is SYGVKD. The V end lost 6 bases, the J end lost 2 bases, and 13 bases lay between the germline ends. This CDR3 reads CAISTGSQNYGYTF. The DNA for the CDR3 is TGTGCCATCAGCACAGGGAGTCAAAACTATGGCTACACCTTC.

The V call is TRBV5-1, the J call TRBJ2-5; D call uncertain. Germline-derived CDR1 and CDR2 are SGHRS and YFSETQ. Trimming took 6 bases from V and 5 from J, leaving 11 bases between them. The CDR3 is made up of 12 amino acids. CDR3 bases: TGCGCCAGCAAAGGGAACGAGGAGACCCAGTACTTC. Encoded protein: CASKGNEETQYF. The whole variable domain, filled in from reference TRBV5-1 and TRBJ2-5, reads KAGVTQTPRYLIKTRGQQVTLSCSPISGHRSVSWYQQTPGQGLQFLFEYFSETQRNKGNFPGRFSGRQFSNSRSEMNVSTLELGDSALYLCASKGNEETQYFGPGTRLLVL.

The rearrangement links TRBV6-4 to TRBJ2-5, with 9 bases aligning to TRBD1. V shed 2 bases and J 3 bases; nucleotides not matched to a gene: 1. From germline, CDR1 is MRHNA and CDR2 SNTAGT. The CDR3 totals 14 residues. The DNA for the CDR3 is TGTGCCAGCAGTGACGGGACAGGGAAAGAGACCCAGTACTTC. It is translated as CASSDGTGKETQYF.

This sequence joins TRBV5-5 and TRBJ1-1; D is possibly TRBD1 (5 bases). Trimming pared 4 bases from V and 2 bases from J, leaving 9 bases between. The CDR3 sequence is 13 residues long. Per the germline V gene, CDR1 is SGHKS and CDR2 is YYEKEE (reference sequence). The CDR3 region is CASSTRTNTEAFF. The CDR3 coding sequence is TGTGCCAGCAGCACAAGGACAAACACTGAAGCTTTCTTT.

The rearrangement links TRBV20-1 to TRBJ2-1; 12 bases are shared with TRBD2. This CDR3 has 17 residues. Germline V gives CDR1 DFQATT, CDR2 SNEGSKA (reference sequence). V dropped 0 bases and J dropped 8; count of bases not matched to a gene: 11. In DNA form, the CDR3 reads TGCAGTGCTAGAGAGGTTAGACTAGCGGGGGCATTCTATGAGCAGTTCTTC. Amino acid sequence: CSAREVRLAGAFYEQFF.

Here the CDR3 reads CASSYGTSTDTQYF. The CDR3 coding sequence is TGTGCCAGCAGCTACGGGACTAGCACAGATACGCAGTATTTT. This rearrangement joins TRBV7-9 to TRBJ2-3, with D perhaps TRBD2 (6 bases). V lost 4 bases to trimming and J lost 0 bases, with 8 bases between them. CDR3 length equals 14 residues. Germline values: CDR1 SEHNR, CDR2 FQNEAQ (reference sequence).

V is TRBV5-1 and J is TRBJ2-1, with 9 nucleotides matching TRBD1. V lost 4 bases to trimming and J lost 3 bases; unmatched junction nucleotides: 2. This CDR3 is built from 14 residues. Germline CDR1 is SGHRS and CDR2 is YFSETQ. The CDR3 sequence is CASSRGQGYNEQFF. DNA for the CDR3: TGCGCCAGCAGCCGGGGACAGGGCTACAATGAGCAGTTCTTC. Using reference TRBV5-1 and TRBJ2-1 for the parts outside the CDR3, the full variable domain is KAGVTQTPRYLIKTRGQQVTLSCSPISGHRSVSWYQQTPGQGLQFLFEYFSETQRNKGNFPGRFSGRQFSNSRSEMNVSTLELGDSALYLCASSRGQGYNEQFFGPGTRLTVL.

In this sample, this clonotype turned up many times. As DNA, the CDR3 is TGTGCCAGCAGCCAAGATCCCCAAGGTAGCGGCATTTCCTACGAGCAGTACTTC. Its protein is CASSQDPQGSGISYEQYF. V is TRBV4-2 and J is TRBJ2-7; tentatively, D is TRBD2 (6 bases). The V and J ends lost 0 bases and 1 base respectively, with 19 bases between them. Per germline, CDR1 LGHNA and CDR2 YNFKEQ. The CDR3 spans 18 residues.

This clonotype was seen many times. A read error may account for a junction end that differs from germline. The rearrangement links TRBV20-1 to TRBJ2-2, with D possibly matching TRBD1 (5 bases). The CDR3 is made up of 12 amino acids. In germline, CDR1 is DFQATT, CDR2 SNEGSKA (reference sequence). The CDR3 region is CSARVSAIDSSF. In DNA, the CDR3 is TGCAGTGCTAGAGTCAGCGCGATAGACAGTTCATTT.

Details on this clonotype: At one boundary the junction diverges from the germline segment, which might be a read error. This chain joins TRBV20-1 and TRBJ2-3, with 7 bases lining up with TRBD1. The CDR3 extends over 15 amino acids. Germline V gene data show CDR1 as DFQATT and CDR2 as SNEGSKA (reference sequence). CDR3 DNA: TGCAGTGCTCGAGAGACAGGGTCGGGCACAGATACGCAGTATTTT. Translation: CSARETGSGTDTQYF.

Notes on this clonotype: The limits of the CDR3 on the DNA are not certain, so only TCRdb's listed CDR3 is given. The rearrangement joins TRBV9 to TRBJ1-2. Germline CDR1 SGDLS, CDR2 YYNGEE. The CDR3 is made up of 24 amino acids, end residues included. The CDR3 loop is CAIPNQAALYFCATRGEGADGYTF.

This clonotype was observed a handful of times. The chain employs TRBV6-5 and TRBJ1-1; TRBD1 might be the D (5 bases). Germline CDR1 is MNHEY and CDR2 is SVGAGI. The germline V and J ends were trimmed by 6 bases and 4 bases, with 18 bases remaining between them. The CDR3 has 15 amino acids. The DNA for the CDR3 is TGTGCCAGCAGCTCGGCCCTTGAGGGGAGCACTGAAGCTTTCTTT. Protein: CASSSALEGSTEAFF.

This clonotype was found many times. The junction and the germline gene differ at one end; a read error may be behind it. J is TRBJ2-2 and V is TRBV9; TRBD1 is a possible D gene (6 bases). Germline V gene data show CDR1 as SGDLS and CDR2 as YYNGEE. The CDR3 is 15 amino acids. The DNA for the CDR3 is TGTGCCAGCAGCGAAACCGGGACAAGCACCGGAGAGCTGTTTTTT. It codes for CASSETGTSTGELFF.

This clonotype has a count of ten or more. V usage is TRBV7-6 and J usage is TRBJ2-7; D is unclear. The ends were cut back, 1 base at V and 2 bases at J, with 9 bases in the middle. CDR3 length: 14 amino acids. The germline V gene encodes CDR1 SGHVS and CDR2 FNYEAQ. The CDR3 here is CASSLDSSTYEQYF. Written as DNA, the CDR3 is TGTGCCAGCAGCTTAGACTCTTCTACCTACGAGCAGTACTTC.

V gene TRBV6-5 combines with J gene TRBJ1-2, with no clear D. Per germline, CDR1 MNHEY and CDR2 SVGAGI. Trimming removed 3 bases from V and 6 bases from J, with 14 bases in between. The CDR3 covers 14 residues. CDR3 DNA sequence: TGTGCCAGCAGTTATGACACCCTAGTTGATGGCTACACCTTC. This sequence encodes CASSYDTLVDGYTF.

On this clonotype itself: An end of the junction does not agree with germline; a read error may underlie this. The genes are TRBV5-1 and TRBJ1-2, with unresolved D. Germline loops: CDR1 SGHRS, CDR2 YFSETQ. The CDR3 is 13 residues long. In DNA form, the CDR3 reads TGTGCCAGCAGCTCGCAGAACAACTATGGCTACACCTTC. This gives the protein CASSSQNNYGYTF. The whole variable domain, remainder taken from reference TRBV5-1 and TRBJ1-2, is KAGVTQTPRYLIKTRGQQVTLSCSPISGHRSVSWYQQTPGQGLQFLFEYFSETQRNKGNFPGRFSGRQFSNSRSEMNVSTLELGDSALYLCASSSQNNYGYTFGSGTRLTVV.

This clonotype was seen a handful of times. This rearrangement joins TRBV7-9 to TRBJ1-2, with a tentative D call TRBD1 (6 bases). The germline V gene encodes CDR1 SEHNR and CDR2 FQNEAQ (reference sequence). There are 12 residues in the CDR3. Trimming cost V 8 bases and J 5 bases, with 12 bases left between them. This CDR3 reads CASGGAEYGYTF. The CDR3 DNA reads as TGTGCCAGCGGGGGGGCTGAGTATGGCTACACCTTC.

This clonotype came up many times. Its ends do not fully match the called genes, so a read error is possible. This chain links TRBV6-5 with TRBJ1-3, with D perhaps TRBD1 (6 bases). CDR3 length: 17 residues. Per germline, CDR1 MNHEY and CDR2 SVGAGI. CDR3 sequence reads: CASSHSHGTSTGNTIYF. CDR3 DNA sequence: TGTGCCAGCAGTCACTCCCACGGGACATCCACTGGAAACACCATATATTTT.

This clonotype was recorded many times. The rearrangement joins TRBV11-3 to TRBJ1-1, with D possibly TRBD1 on 6 matching bases. The germline gives CDR1 SGHNT, CDR2 YENEEA. V was shortened by 3 bases and J by 1 base, with 9 bases between the two germline ends. This CDR3 has 14 amino acids. This CDR3 reads CASSFQGQNTEAFF. The CDR3, as DNA: TGTGCCAGCAGCTTCCAGGGGCAGAACACTGAAGCTTTCTTT. Combining the CDR3 with reference TRBV11-3 and TRBJ1-1 gives the whole variable domain EAGVVQSPRYKIIEKKQPVAFWCNPISGHNTLYWYLQNLGQGPELLIRYENEEAVDDSQLPKDRFSAERLKGVDSTLKIQPAELGDSAVYLCASSFQGQNTEAFFGQGTRLTVV.

The chain carries TRBV27 and TRBJ1-3, with TRBD1 as a possible D gene (5 bases). CDR3 size: 13 residues. Germline V gene lookup returns CDR1 MNHEY and CDR2 SMNVEV (reference sequence). V was shortened by 4 bases and J by 4 bases, with 8 bases between the two germline ends. CDR3 sequence: CASSSGRGNTIYF. The CDR3 DNA follows: TGTGCCAGCAGTTCGGGACGGGGAAACACCATATATTTT.